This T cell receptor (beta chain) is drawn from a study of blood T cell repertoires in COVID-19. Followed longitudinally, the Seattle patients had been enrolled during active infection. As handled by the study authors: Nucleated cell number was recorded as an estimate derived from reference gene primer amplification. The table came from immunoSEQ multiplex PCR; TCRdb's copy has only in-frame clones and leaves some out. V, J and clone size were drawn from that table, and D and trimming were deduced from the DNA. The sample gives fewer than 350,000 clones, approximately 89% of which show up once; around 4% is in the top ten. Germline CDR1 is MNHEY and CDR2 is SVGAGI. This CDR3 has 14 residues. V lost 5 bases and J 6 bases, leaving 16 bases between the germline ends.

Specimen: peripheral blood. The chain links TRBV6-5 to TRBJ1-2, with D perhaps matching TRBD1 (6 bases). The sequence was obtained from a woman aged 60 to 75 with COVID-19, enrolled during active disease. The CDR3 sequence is CASSRSTGSDGYTF. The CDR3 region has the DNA TGTGCCAGCAGTCGGTCGACAGGTAGCGATGGCTACACCTTC.